This T cell receptor beta chain is from a study of blood T cell repertoires in COVID-19. Sequenced by immunoSEQ multiplex PCR; TCRdb stores in-frame clones only, minus some. This table has 200,000 to 300,000 clones, 65% to 90% appearing once. V was clipped by 1 base and J by 4 bases; unmatched bases: 3. CDR1 MGHRA and CDR2 YSYEKL come from the germline V gene. The CDR3 is 16 residues long. This TCR was recovered from a man between 25 and 39 years old with active or convalescent COVID-19. The source material was peripheral blood. The chain recombines TRBV4-1 with TRBJ2-1; 11 bases align to TRBD2. CDR3 bases: TGCGCCAGCAGCCAAGCCGTAGCGGGGGGGTACAATGAGCAGTTCTTC. This gives the protein CASSQAVAGGYNEQFF.